This T cell receptor (beta chain) originates from a study of blood T cell repertoires in COVID-19. Overall study: Researchers got acute and convalescent COVID-19 samples from the United States, Italy and Spain.

This table comes from immunoSEQ multiplex PCR, and its TCRdb copy is limited to in-frame clones, with some not included. The sample records 110,000 or so clones, 81% being singletons. Germline CDR1 and CDR2: WNHNN and SYGVQD (reference sequence). The length of the CDR3 is 13 residues. V was clipped by 2 bases and J by 6 bases, with 11 bases between them. The sequence came from a man aged 50 to 60 with acute or convalescent COVID-19. This chain uses TRBV10-1 with TRBJ2-7; no definite D call. Source material: peripheral blood. The CDR3 DNA reads as TGCGCCAGCAGTGAGATAAGAAACGGCGAGCAGTACTTC. It encodes CASSEIRNGEQYF.